These 18 T cell receptor beta chains share one sample of origin, sequenced in a study of blood T cell repertoires in COVID-19. Data came from immunoSEQ multiplex PCR; TCRdb stores just in-frame clones and leaves some out. The table records some 190,000 clones, around 88% of them present only once. Sequencing was done on a sample of PBMCs or T cells enriched from blood (not recorded which). The receptors shown here come from a man in his forties with acute COVID-19.

The CDR3 protein is CASSSLGQNTGELFF. The CDR3, as DNA: TGTGCCAGCAGCTCGTTGGGACAAAACACCGGGGAGCTGTTTTTT. This rearrangement joins TRBV7-9 to TRBJ2-2; D is possibly TRBD1 (6 bases). V was trimmed by 4 bases and J by 2 bases, leaving 11 bases between them. This CDR3 has 15 residues. The germline gives CDR1 SEHNR, CDR2 FQNEAQ (reference sequence).

The gene calls are TRBV5-5 and TRBJ2-7; the match to TRBD2 covers 8 bases. Germline V gene sequence: CDR1 SGHKS, CDR2 YYEKEE (reference sequence). This CDR3 is built from 15 residues. V trimming: 3 bases; J trimming: 6 bases; junction bases outside the gene matches: 11. The CDR3 here is CASSYSGTITREQYF. The CDR3 DNA reads TGTGCCAGCAGCTATAGCGGGACGATTACTCGCGAGCAGTACTTC.

The chain recombines TRBV7-7 with TRBJ2-1; the match to TRBD2 covers 9 bases. The CDR3 has 15 amino acids. In germline, CDR1 is SSHAT, CDR2 FNYEAQ (reference sequence). J was trimmed by 1 base and V by 5 bases; bases with no gene match: 3. The CDR3 protein is CASSPLAGSYNEQFF. The CDR3 bases are TGTGCCAGCAGCCCCCTAGCGGGATCCTACAATGAGCAGTTCTTC.

The chain carries TRBV30 and TRBJ2-5; D is possibly TRBD2 (6 bases). Germline-derived CDR1 and CDR2 are GTSNPN and SVGIG (reference sequence). With 4 bases removed from V and 7 bases from J, the gap between germline ends came to 22 bases. The CDR3 contains 15 residues. The DNA for the CDR3 is TGTGCCTGGACTAGCGACACCTCCACCGGGGGGACCCAGTACTTC. Its translation is CAWTSDTSTGGTQYF.

This clone was picked up one time. CDR3 bases: TGTGCCAGCACGGGTCAAAATCAGCCCCAGCATTTT. Amino acid sequence: CASTGQNQPQHF. The chain couples TRBV12-3 or TRBV12-4 to TRBJ1-5; D gene ambiguous. Trimming pared 7 bases from V and 4 bases from J, leaving 8 bases between. The CDR3 has 12 residues.

The CDR3 bases are TGTGCCAGCAGCGTATGGCAACCGAACACTGAAGCTTTCTTT. Protein sequence: CASSVWQPNTEAFF. V usage is TRBV9 and J usage is TRBJ1-1, with D uncertain. Per germline, CDR1 SGDLS and CDR2 YYNGEE. The V gene lost 1 base and the J gene lost 1 base, with 8 bases spanning the gap. There are 14 residues in the CDR3.

The V call is TRBV19, the J call TRBJ2-3; the match to TRBD1 covers 7 bases. CDR1 and CDR2 (germline): LNHDA, SQIVND (reference sequence). Trimming removed 10 bases from V and 2 bases from J; junction bases left unmatched: 6. The CDR3 length is 13 residues. The CDR3 DNA reads TGTGCCACTCGGACAGGATACACAGATACGCAGTATTTT. Amino acid sequence: CATRTGYTDTQYF.

Written as DNA, the CDR3 is TGTGCCAGCAGTGAAGCGGGGGGTTCACCCCTCCACTTT. This translates into CASSEAGGSPLHF. The gene calls are TRBV6-1 and TRBJ1-6; the D gene is possibly TRBD1 (5 bases). Deletions cut 0 bases from V and 9 bases from J, with 6 bases between. The germline V gene encodes CDR1 MNHNS and CDR2 SASEGT. The CDR3 is 13 residues long.

The V gene is TRBV9, the J gene TRBJ1-5, with D perhaps TRBD1 (6 bases). Trimming pared 0 bases from V and 6 bases from J, leaving 10 bases between. The CDR3 loop spans 14 amino acids. Per germline, CDR1 SGDLS and CDR2 YYNGEE. The DNA for the CDR3 is TGTGCCAGCAGCGTAGACCCACAGGGTCAGCCCCAGCATTTT. Amino acid sequence: CASSVDPQGQPQHF.

This rearrangement joins TRBV27 to TRBJ1-2; possible D gene TRBD1, 5 bases. The germline V and J ends were trimmed by 6 bases and 6 bases, with 20 bases remaining between them. Germline V gene lookup returns CDR1 MNHEY and CDR2 SMNVEV (reference sequence). The CDR3 is 15 residues long. The CDR3 protein is CASSQGGAAGDGYTF. The CDR3 DNA reads TGTGCCAGCAGCCAGGGTGGGGCCGCGGGGGATGGCTACACCTTC.

The chain employs TRBV27 and TRBJ1-2; unclear D gene. Germline V CDR1 and CDR2: MNHEY, SMNVEV (reference sequence). This CDR3 has 13 residues. The V end was cut by 5 bases, the J end by 3 bases, with 10 bases between. Here the CDR3 DNA reads TGTGCCAGCAGTGGGGAGGGTTACTATGGCTACACCTTC. It specifies CASSGEGYYGYTF.

This chain links TRBV5-6 with TRBJ2-3; the match to TRBD2 covers 12 bases. There are 16 residues in the CDR3. After removal of 5 bases from V and 5 bases from J, the junction contained 9 bases not matched to a gene. Germline lookup yields CDR1 SGHDT and CDR2 YYEEEE. CDR3 DNA: TGTGCCAGCAGTGCCCTAGCGGGAGGGATCATAGATACGCAGTATTTT. It encodes CASSALAGGIIDTQYF. The complete variable domain, with remaining parts taken from reference TRBV5-6 and TRBJ2-3, reads DAGVTQSPTHLIKTRGQQVTLRCSPKSGHDTVSWYQQALGQGPQFIFQYYEEEERQRGNFPDRFSGHQFPNYSSELNVNALLLGDSALYLCASSALAGGIIDTQYFGPGTRLTVL.

The V call is TRBV28, the J call TRBJ2-5; no definite D call. From germline, CDR1 is MDHEN and CDR2 SYDVKM. The CDR3 consists of 16 residues. V was cut by 8 bases and J by 2 bases, with 21 bases left in between. CDR3 residues: CASGSMALGQQETQYF. The CDR3 DNA reads TGTGCCAGCGGGTCCATGGCGTTGGGCCAACAAGAGACCCAGTACTTC.

The V call is TRBV19, the J call TRBJ2-7; D might be TRBD1 (6 bases). With 9 bases removed from V and 5 bases from J, the gap between germline ends came to 23 bases. Germline CDR1 is LNHDA and CDR2 is SQIVND (reference sequence). The length of the CDR3 is 15 residues. CDR3 bases: TGTGCCAGCAATAAGGGGGTCGCGGTAGCCGACGAGCAGTACTTC. Its translation: CASNKGVAVADEQYF. Drawing the rest from reference TRBV19 and TRBJ2-7, the complete variable domain is DGGITQSPKYLFRKEGQNVTLSCEQNLNHDAMYWYRQDPGQGLRLIYYSQIVNDFQKGDIAEGYSVSREKKESFPLTVTSAQKNPTAFYLCASNKGVAVADEQYFGPGTRLTVT.

V gene TRBV9 combines with J gene TRBJ2-5; unclear D gene. The CDR3 runs to 14 residues. Trimming pared 3 bases from V and 2 bases from J, leaving 11 bases between. Germline V gene data show CDR1 as SGDLS and CDR2 as YYNGEE. This CDR3 reads CASSARLEQETQYF. The CDR3 DNA reads TGTGCCAGCAGCGCGAGGCTAGAACAAGAGACCCAGTACTTC.

The rearrangement links TRBV6-1 to TRBJ2-1, with TRBD2 identical over 7 bases. Germline V gene lookup returns CDR1 MNHNS and CDR2 SASEGT. The trim removed 0 bases at V and 7 bases at J, leaving 6 bases unmatched. The CDR3 is 15 amino acids. DNA of the CDR3: TGTGCCAGCAGTGAAGCGCCGAGTAGCGGGAATGAGCAGTTCTTC. Protein product: CASSEAPSSGNEQFF.

The rearrangement joins TRBV7-3 to TRBJ2-1, with 9 bases lining up with TRBD2. CDR3 length: 14 residues. V shed 1 base, J shed 13 bases, and the junction held 8 bases outside the gene matches. Germline assignment: CDR1 SGHTA and CDR2 FQGTGA. For the CDR3, the DNA is TGTGCCAGCAGCTTAAATCCCCCTAGCGGGAAACAGTTCTTC. It is translated as CASSLNPPSGKQFF.

The rearrangement joins TRBV6-4 to TRBJ1-6; no definite D call. Trimming cost V 5 bases and J 10 bases, with 15 bases left between them. The length of the CDR3 is 14 residues. The germline V gene has CDR1 MRHNA and CDR2 SNTAGT. The CDR3: CASSLDWGGSPLHF. CDR3 nucleotide sequence: TGTGCCAGCAGTTTGGACTGGGGAGGCTCACCCCTCCACTTT.